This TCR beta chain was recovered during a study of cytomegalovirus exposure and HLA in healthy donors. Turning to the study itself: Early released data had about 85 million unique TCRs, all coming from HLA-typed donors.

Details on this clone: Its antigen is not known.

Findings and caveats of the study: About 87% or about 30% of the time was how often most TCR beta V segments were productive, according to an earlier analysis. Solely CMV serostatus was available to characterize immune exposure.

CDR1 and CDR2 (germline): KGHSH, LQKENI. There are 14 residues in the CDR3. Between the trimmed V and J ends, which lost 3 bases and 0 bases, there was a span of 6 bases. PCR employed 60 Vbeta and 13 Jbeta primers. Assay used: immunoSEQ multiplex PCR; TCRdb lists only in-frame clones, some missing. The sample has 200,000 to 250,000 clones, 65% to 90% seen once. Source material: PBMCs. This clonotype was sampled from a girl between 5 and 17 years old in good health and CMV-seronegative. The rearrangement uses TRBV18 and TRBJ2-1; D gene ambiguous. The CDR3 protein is CASSPPSSYNEQFF. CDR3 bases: TGTGCCAGCTCACCCCCTTCCTCCTACAATGAGCAGTTCTTC. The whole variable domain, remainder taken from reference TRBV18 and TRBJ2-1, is NAGVMQNPRHLVRRRGQEARLRCSPMKGHSHVYWYRQLPEEGLKFMVYLQKENIIDESGMPKERFSAEFPKEGPSILRIQQVVRGDSAAYFCASSPPSSYNEQFFGPGTRLTVL.